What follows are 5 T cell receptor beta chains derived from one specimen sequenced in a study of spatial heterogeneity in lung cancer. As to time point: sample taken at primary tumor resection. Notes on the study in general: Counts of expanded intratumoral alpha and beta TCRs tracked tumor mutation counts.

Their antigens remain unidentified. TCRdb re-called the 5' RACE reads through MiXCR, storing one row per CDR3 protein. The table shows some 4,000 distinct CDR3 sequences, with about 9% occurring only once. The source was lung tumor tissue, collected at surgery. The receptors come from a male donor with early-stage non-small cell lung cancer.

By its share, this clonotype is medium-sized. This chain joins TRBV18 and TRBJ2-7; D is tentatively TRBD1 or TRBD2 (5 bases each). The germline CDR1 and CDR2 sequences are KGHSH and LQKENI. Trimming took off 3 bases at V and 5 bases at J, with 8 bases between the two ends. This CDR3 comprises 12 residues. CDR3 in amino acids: CASSPSGHEQYF. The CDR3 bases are TGTGCCAGCTCACCTTCGGGGCACGAGCAGTACTTC.

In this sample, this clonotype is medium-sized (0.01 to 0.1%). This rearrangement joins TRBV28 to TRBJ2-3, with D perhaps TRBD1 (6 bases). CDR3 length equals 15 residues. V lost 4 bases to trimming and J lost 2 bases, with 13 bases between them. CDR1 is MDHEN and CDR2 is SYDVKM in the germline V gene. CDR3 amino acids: CASSYIGDTTDTQYF. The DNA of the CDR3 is TGTGCCAGCAGTTATATAGGGGACACCACAGATACGCAGTATTTT.

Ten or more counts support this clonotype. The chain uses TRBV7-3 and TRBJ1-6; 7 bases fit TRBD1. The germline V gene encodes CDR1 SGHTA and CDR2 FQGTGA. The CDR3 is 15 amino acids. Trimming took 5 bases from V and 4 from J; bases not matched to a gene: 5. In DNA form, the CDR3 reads TGTGCCAGCAGCGGGGGACAGCTTTATAATTCACCCCTCCACTTT. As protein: CASSGGQLYNSPLHF.

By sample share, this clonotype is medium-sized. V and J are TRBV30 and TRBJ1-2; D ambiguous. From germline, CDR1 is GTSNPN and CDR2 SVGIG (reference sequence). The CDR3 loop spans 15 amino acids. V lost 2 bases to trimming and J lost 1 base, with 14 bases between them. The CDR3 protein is CAWSIGNTYNYGYTF. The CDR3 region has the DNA TGTGCCTGGAGTATTGGAAACACTTATAACTATGGCTACACCTTC.

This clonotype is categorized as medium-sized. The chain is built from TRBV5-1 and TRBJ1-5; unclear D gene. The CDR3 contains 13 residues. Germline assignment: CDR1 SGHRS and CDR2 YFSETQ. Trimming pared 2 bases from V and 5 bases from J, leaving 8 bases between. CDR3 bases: TGCGCCAGCAGCTTTGAGGGAGATCAGCCCCAGCATTTT. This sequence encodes CASSFEGDQPQHF.